The clone carrying this T cell receptor beta chain is termed large. TCRdb ran MiXCR on the RT-PCR reads and lists one entry per CDR3 protein. The sample lists about 1,300 distinct CDR3 sequences; roughly 5.5% were seen once. V lost 1 base and J 3 bases, leaving 13 bases between the germline ends. Germline assignment: CDR1 DFQATT and CDR2 SNEGSKA (reference sequence). The CDR3 is 15 amino acids. The sample comes from a study of patients and donors after allogeneic stem cell transplantation. The chain has TRBV20-1 and TRBJ2-1; D is uncertain. Sequencing input: blood, either unsorted or a sorted T cell fraction (not recorded which). The receptor comes from a human donor who was either an allogeneic HSCT recipient or a stem cell or donor lymphocyte infusion donor (not recorded which). It is not recorded whose cells these are; they may come from a transplant donor. For the CDR3, the DNA is TGCAGTGCTAGAGGCGGCACAGTTTACTACAATGAGCAGTTCTTC. Protein: CSARGGTVYYNEQFF.